What follows is one T cell receptor (beta chain) and its context. Its antigen is not identified. The data derive from a study of cytomegalovirus exposure and HLA in healthy donors. The CDR3 is 15 amino acids. Trimming cost V 2 bases and J 5 bases; bases outside gene matches: 4. Germline loops: CDR1 SGHRS, CDR2 YFSETQ. The PCR used 60 Vbeta and 13 Jbeta primers. The method was immunoSEQ multiplex PCR; TCRdb's version includes in-frame clones alone and lacks a portion of them. The sample carries 140,000 to 150,000 clones, about 66% recorded once. Whole-study results and caveats: Researchers reported from a later analysis that most CMV-associated TCR beta chains appeared HLA-restricted.

The V gene is TRBV5-1, the J gene TRBJ1-5; 10 bases fit TRBD1. The sequence was obtained from a male donor in good health and CMV-seronegative. The source material was PBMCs. The DNA of the CDR3 is TGCGCCAGCAGCTTATCAGGACAGGGGGATCAGCCCCAGCATTTT. Translated: CASSLSGQGDQPQHF.